One sample yielded the 8 T cell receptor beta chains listed below, sequenced in a study of blood T cell repertoires in COVID-19. Clones were read by immunoSEQ multiplex PCR, and TCRdb kept only the in-frame ones, dropping some. The profile covers around 220,000 clones, with around 82% appearing a single time and 4.9% taken by the ten largest. Material: peripheral blood. These receptors all stem from a woman of 80 years or more with active or convalescent COVID-19.

This chain joins TRBV6-2 or TRBV6-3 and TRBJ2-2; a weak D match, TRBD1 (5 bases). The CDR3 loop spans 13 amino acids. Between the trimmed V and J ends, which lost 5 bases and 6 bases, there was a span of 10 bases. Germline CDR1 reads MNHEY; CDR2 reads SVGEGT. The DNA for the CDR3 is TGTGCCAGCAGTCCCGGCAGGGCCGGGGAGCTGTTTTTT. Translated: CASSPGRAGELFF.

V gene TRBV5-1 combines with J gene TRBJ1-6; 10 bases fit TRBD1. The V and J ends lost 4 bases and 5 bases, in that order; junction bases with no gene match: 15. This CDR3 contains 19 residues. The germline CDR1 and CDR2 sequences are SGHRS and YFSETQ. The CDR3 DNA follows: TGCGCCAGCAGCCTAGGACAGGGGGGCACCTTAGGGCATAATTCACCCCTCCACTTT. Translation: CASSLGQGGTLGHNSPLHF.

The chain uses TRBV6-5 and TRBJ2-7; D is unclear. Germline lookup yields CDR1 MNHEY and CDR2 SVGAGI. This CDR3 contains 14 residues. With 8 bases removed from V and 0 bases from J, the gap between germline ends came to 14 bases. CDR3 residues: CASRRRGGSYEQYF. The DNA for the CDR3 is TGTGCCAGCCGTCGACGCGGCGGCTCCTACGAGCAGTACTTC.

The chain has TRBV5-1 and TRBJ1-1, with a weak D call TRBD1 (6 bases). CDR1 is SGHRS and CDR2 is YFSETQ in the germline V gene. The CDR3 is made up of 16 amino acids. V lost 1 base and J lost 2, with 15 bases in between. CDR3 sequence reads: CASSLPPLTGNTEAFF. In DNA form, the CDR3 reads TGCGCCAGCAGCTTGCCCCCTCTGACAGGTAACACTGAAGCTTTCTTT.

The J gene is TRBJ2-1, the V gene TRBV6-5; TRBD1 might be the D (6 bases). This CDR3 region has 14 residues. CDR1 and CDR2 from the germline V gene are MNHEY and SVGAGI. With 7 bases removed from V and 5 bases from J, the gap between germline ends came to 15 bases. The CDR3 region is CASKKQGFDNEQFF. CDR3 bases: TGTGCCAGCAAGAAACAGGGTTTTGACAATGAGCAGTTCTTC.

Regarding this clone: Other DNA variants within this sample encode the same CDR3. The chain uses TRBV5-1 and TRBJ2-7; TRBD1 matches at 9 bases. The V segment lost 5 bases and the J segment 2 bases; nucleotides outside the gene matches: 5. Germline loops: CDR1 SGHRS, CDR2 YFSETQ. The CDR3 sequence is 14 residues long. Here the CDR3 DNA reads TGCGCCAGCAGTCGGACAGGGGCTACCTACGAGCAGTACTTC. This gives the protein CASSRTGATYEQYF.

The chain recombines TRBV12-5 with TRBJ1-5; 8 nucleotides line up with TRBD1. Germline-derived CDR1 and CDR2 are LGHNT and FRNRAP. The J segment lost 10 bases and the V segment lost 6 bases, leaving 5 bases of the junction unmatched. The CDR3 sequence is 12 residues long. The CDR3 protein is CASGRDRGPQHF. The CDR3 coding sequence is TGTGCTAGTGGACGCGACAGGGGCCCCCAGCATTTT. Complete variable domain (other parts from reference TRBV12-5 and TRBJ1-5): DARVTQTPRHKVTEMGQEVTMRCQPILGHNTVFWYRQTMMQGLELLAYFRNRAPLDDSGMPKDRFSAEMPDATLATLKIQPSEPRDSAVYFCASGRDRGPQHFGDGTRLSIL.

CDR3 in amino acids: CASSIVNQPQHF. In DNA form, the CDR3 reads TGTGCCAGCAGTATAGTAAATCAGCCCCAGCATTTT. The chain is built from TRBV28 and TRBJ1-5, with D uncertain. Deletions cut 5 bases from V and 4 bases from J, with 6 bases between. This CDR3 spans 12 amino acids. Germline CDR1 is MDHEN and CDR2 is SYDVKM. The whole variable domain, filled in from reference TRBV28 and TRBJ1-5, reads DVKVTQSSRYLVKRTGEKVFLECVQDMDHENMFWYRQDPGLGLRLIYFSYDVKMKEKGDIPEGYSVSREKKERFSLILESASTNQTSMYLCASSIVNQPQHFGDGTRLSIL.